The 12 T cell receptor beta chains presented below share a single source sample, sequenced in a study of blood T cell repertoires in COVID-19 (dated by TCRdb to 2019 to 2021). Preparation of the library involved the immunoSEQ multiplex PCR assay. TCRdb took over this immuneACCESS table, retaining in-frame rearrangements with V and J assigned. Such tables are incomplete; in checked studies, under half of the missing clones stem from an unresolved V gene, and the remainder is unexplained. Present in this sample are 180,000 or so clones, approximately 88% of which were seen just once. 7% of the sample is held by the ten biggest clonotypes. Source material: peripheral blood. These receptors came from a woman aged 35 to 49 with COVID-19, enrolled during active disease.

The V gene is TRBV3-1 (or the pseudogene TRBV3-2), the J gene TRBJ2-1, with 9 bases that match TRBD1. The CDR3 runs to 16 residues. The V gene's germline CDR1 is LGHDT and CDR2 YNNKEL (reference sequence). J was trimmed by 8 bases and V by 4 bases; bases with no gene match: 12. CDR3 region: CASSRLMDRGRDEQFF. CDR3 DNA sequence: TGTGCCAGCAGCCGGTTGATGGACAGGGGCCGGGATGAGCAGTTCTTC.

For this clone: One junction end does not reproduce the germline sequence, and a read error may be involved. The chain joins TRBV20-1 to TRBJ1-6; 8 nucleotides line up with TRBD1. Germline V gene sequence: CDR1 DFQATT, CDR2 SNEGSKA (reference sequence). CDR3 length equals 11 residues. This CDR3 is CSVKRGQVLSF. Written as DNA, the CDR3 is TGCAGTGTCAAGAGGGGACAGGTGCTTTCCTTT.

The V and J genes are TRBV5-4 and TRBJ1-1; D is unresolved. The germline gives CDR1 SGHNT, CDR2 YYREEE (reference sequence). Deletions cut 0 bases from V and 0 bases from J, with 9 bases between. This CDR3 has 15 amino acids. CDR3 bases: TGTGCCAGCAGCTTGGCGGGGATCATGAACACTGAAGCTTTCTTT. Amino acids: CASSLAGIMNTEAFF.

The V and J genes are TRBV11-2 and TRBJ1-6; the D is unclear. V shed 1 base and J shed 0 bases, with 16 bases lying between them. The CDR3 spans 19 residues. CDR1 SGHAT and CDR2 FQNNGV come from the germline V gene. The CDR3 protein is CASSLGVRRESSYNSPLHF. In DNA, the CDR3 is TGTGCCAGCAGCTTAGGTGTTAGAAGAGAGAGCTCCTATAATTCACCCCTCCACTTT.

This clone occurred once. The rearrangement uses TRBV11-2 and TRBJ2-5, with D possibly being TRBD2 (5 bases). The length of the CDR3 is 13 residues. Trimming took 5 bases from V and 6 from J, leaving 13 bases between them. Germline V CDR1 and CDR2: SGHAT, FQNNGV. CDR3 loop: CASSLDRGQTQYF. The CDR3 nucleotides are TGTGCCAGCAGCCTTGACCGGGGTCAGACCCAGTACTTC.

This clone was recorded once. The chain has TRBV7-2 and TRBJ2-1; 7 nucleotides align to TRBD1. The J segment lost 6 bases and the V segment lost 5 bases, leaving 7 bases of the junction unmatched. The V gene's germline CDR1 is SGHTA and CDR2 FQGNSA. The CDR3 loop spans 14 amino acids. CDR3 nucleotides: TGTGCCAGCAGCCTGACAGGGTACCCCAATGAGCAGTTCTTC. Encoded protein: CASSLTGYPNEQFF.

The chain links TRBV28 to TRBJ1-3; no reliable D call. CDR3 length equals 11 residues. Trimming took off 7 bases at V and 3 bases at J, with 4 bases between the two ends. Germline-derived CDR1 and CDR2 are MDHEN and SYDVKM. The CDR3 reads CASTIGNTIYF. CDR3 DNA: TGTGCCAGCACAATTGGAAACACCATATATTTT.

The genes are TRBV28 and TRBJ1-2; TRBD1 might be the D (6 bases). The CDR3 consists of 14 residues. Trimming pared 6 bases from V and 5 bases from J, leaving 16 bases between. Germline loops: CDR1 MDHEN, CDR2 SYDVKM. This chain's CDR3 is CASSRQTGRYGYTF. CDR3 DNA sequence: TGTGCCAGCAGCCGACAGACAGGCAGATATGGCTACACCTTC.

The chain employs TRBV9 and TRBJ2-7, with 12 bases fitting TRBD2. Looked up from germline, CDR1 is SGDLS and CDR2 is YYNGEE. This CDR3 spans 14 amino acids. V lost 3 bases to trimming and J lost 5 bases; unmatched junction nucleotides: 3. The CDR3 region has the DNA TGTGCCAGCAGCGCGACTAGCGGGAGAAACGAGCAGTACTTC. Its translation: CASSATSGRNEQYF. Full variable domain (remainder filled in from reference TRBV9 and TRBJ2-7): DSGVTQTPKHLITATGQRVTLRCSPRSGDLSVYWYQQSLDQGLQFLIQYYNGEERAKGNILERFSAQQFPDLHSELNLSSLELGDSALYFCASSATSGRNEQYFGPGTRLTVT.

This chain joins TRBV2 and TRBJ1-2; D unresolved. V was trimmed by 2 bases and J by 5 bases, leaving 12 bases between them. This CDR3 is 14 amino acids long. Germline V CDR1 and CDR2: SNHLY, FYNNEI. CDR3 DNA sequence: TGTGCCAGCAGTGAACAGGTTGGAGGATATGGCTACACCTTC. It translates to CASSEQVGGYGYTF.

This sequence joins TRBV7-9 and TRBJ1-4; 7 positions match TRBD1. Trimming removed 3 bases from V and 8 bases from J; junction bases left unmatched: 6. The CDR3 spans 14 residues. Germline-derived CDR1 and CDR2 are SEHNR and FQNEAQ (reference sequence). CDR3 loop: CASSFDRVNEKLFF. CDR3 sequence (DNA): TGTGCCAGCAGCTTTGACAGGGTTAACGAAAAACTGTTTTTT.

V usage is TRBV7-9 and J usage is TRBJ1-3, with D possibly TRBD1 on 5 matching bases. The V gene's germline CDR1 is SEHNR and CDR2 FQNEAQ (reference sequence). Deletions cut 2 bases from V and 0 bases from J, with 11 bases between. The CDR3 runs to 16 residues. The DNA of the CDR3 is TGTGCCAGCAGCTTATCCGTGGGGGGCTCTGGAAACACCATATATTTT. It codes for CASSLSVGGSGNTIYF.